This is a list of T cell receptor beta chains from one sample in a study of cytomegalovirus exposure and HLA in healthy donors. Method: immunoSEQ multiplex PCR; TCRdb's copy keeps in-frame clones and lacks some. The table lists about 190,000 clones, 65% to 85% of them singletons. The sequencing input was PBMCs. The source of these receptors is a woman aged 30 to 39 in good health and CMV-seropositive. CDR3s include the opening cysteine and the closing phenylalanine or tryptophan. The D gene is left open where the match is weak. The size of a clone is reported for some rows only, either as once, few or many, or as a class for expanded clones.

>TRBV2|NA|TRBJ2-2|NA
CASRGRQGYTGELFF
TGTGCCAGCAGAGGGCGTCAGGGGTACACCGGGGAGCTGTTTTTT
>TRBV28|NA|TRBJ1-1|NA
CASSLGRGTEAFF
TGTGCCAGCAGTTTAGGCAGGGGCACTGAAGCTTTCTTT
>TRBV7-9|NA|TRBJ1-2|NA
CASSPTANYGYTF
TGTGCCAGCAGCCCGACTGCTAACTATGGCTACACCTTC
>TRBV18|NA|TRBJ1-2|NA
CASSSTENYGYTF
TGTGCCAGCTCATCGACGGAGAACTATGGCTACACCTTC
>TRBV28|NA|TRBJ2-1|NA
CAISRASENEQFF
TGTGCCATCTCCAGGGCTAGCGAGAATGAGCAGTTCTTC
>TRBV11-2|NA|TRBJ2-5|TRBD1
CASRGQSVRETQYF
TGTGCCAGCCGGGGACAGTCAGTTCGAGAGACCCAGTACTTC
>TRBV6-1|NA|TRBJ1-1|NA
CASSGYRDPTEAFF
TGTGCCAGCAGTGGCTACAGGGATCCCACTGAAGCTTTCTTT
>TRBV5-1|NA|TRBJ2-3|NA
CASSLEQGPTDTQYF
TGCGCCAGCAGCTTGGAACAGGGACCCACAGATACGCAGTATTTT
>TRBV5-1|NA|TRBJ1-2|NA
CASSLGENYGYTF
TGCGCCAGCAGTTTAGGGGAAAACTATGGCTACACCTTC
>TRBV29-1|NA|TRBJ2-5|NA
CSGWGEVFQETQYF
TGCAGCGGTTGGGGGGAAGTGTTTCAAGAGACCCAGTACTTC
>TRBV5-5|NA|TRBJ2-5|NA
CASSLERLLQETQYF
TGTGCCAGCAGCTTGGAGAGACTGCTGCAAGAGACCCAGTACTTC
>TRBV6-5|once|TRBJ1-6|NA
CASSWGESNSPLHF
TGTGCCAGCAGTTGGGGGGAGAGTAATTCACCCCTCCACTTT
>TRBV4-2|NA|TRBJ2-2|TRBD2
CASSQEWGGNTGELFF
TGTGCCAGCAGCCAAGAATGGGGGGGGAACACCGGGGAGCTGTTTTTT
>TRBV27|NA|TRBJ2-7|NA
CASSPLADYGYEQYF
TGTGCCAGCAGTCCACTTGCGGACTACGGCTACGAGCAGTACTTC
>TRBV5-1|NA|TRBJ2-2|TRBD2
CASSLGGSGGISYTGELFF
TGCGCCAGCAGCCTAGGAGGGAGCGGGGGGATTTCTTACACCGGGGAGCTGTTTTTT
>TRBV5-1|NA|TRBJ2-7|TRBD1
CASSPKSGTGLYEQYF
TGCGCCAGCAGCCCAAAATCCGGGACAGGGCTATACGAGCAGTACTTC
>TRBV5-1|NA|TRBJ2-3|NA
CASSLRIGSTDTQYF
TGCGCCAGCAGCCTCCGGATCGGGTCCACAGATACGCAGTATTTT
>TRBV6-6|NA|TRBJ2-1|TRBD2
CASSLSGGYNEQFF
TGTGCCAGCAGCCTTAGCGGGGGTTACAATGAGCAGTTCTTC
>TRBV29-1|NA|TRBJ1-4|TRBD1
CSVVGGTNEKLFF
TGCAGCGTTGTAGGGGGCACTAATGAAAAACTGTTTTTT
>TRBV2|NA|TRBJ1-1|NA
CASSPIGGAFF
TGTGCCAGCAGTCCTATCGGGGGAGCTTTCTTT
>TRBV29-1|few|TRBJ2-2|TRBD1
CSVADRVTGELFF
TGCAGCGTGGCTGACAGGGTCACCGGGGAGCTGTTTTTT
>TRBV18|NA|TRBJ2-2|TRBD2
CASSLRETSGENTGELFF
TGTGCCAGCTCACTTCGGGAGACTAGCGGGGAGAACACCGGGGAGCTGTTTTTT
>TRBV15|NA|TRBJ1-4|TRBD1
CATSGDRGWEKLFF
TGTGCCACCAGCGGCGACAGGGGTTGGGAAAAACTGTTTTTT
>TRBV5-1|once|TRBJ1-3|NA
CASSLATQGPGNTIYF
TGCGCCAGCAGCTTGGCCACGCAGGGGCCTGGAAACACCATATATTTT